Sequencing of this T cell receptor beta chain was carried out in a study of early T cells in non-severe SARS-CoV-2 infection. On the study more broadly: Bulk RNA from unsorted whole blood was sequenced; chains were unpaired.

Attachment of unique molecular identifiers was made to individual cDNA molecules. MiXCR was run by TCRdb on the 5' RACE reads, yielding one entry per CDR3 protein. The data hold approximately 71,000 distinct CDR3 sequences, with 9.5% to 13% observed a single time. Findings of the study overall: The study's VDJdb matching favored anti-spike CD8 responses and missed private and CD4 specificities.

Germline V gives CDR1 MDHEN, CDR2 SYDVKM. The CDR3 consists of 14 residues. Between the trimmed V and J ends, which lost 7 bases and 1 base, there was a span of 11 bases. This clonotype was observed a handful of times. Its specificity is unknown. V is TRBV28 and J is TRBJ2-1; D uncertain. Sequenced input: whole blood. The clonotype was recovered from an adult who was a healthcare worker with PCR-confirmed SARS-CoV-2 infection or an uninfected control (not recorded which). The CDR3 here is CASKVRESYNEQFF. The DNA of the CDR3 is TGTGCCAGCAAAGTACGTGAGTCCTACAATGAGCAGTTCTTC.